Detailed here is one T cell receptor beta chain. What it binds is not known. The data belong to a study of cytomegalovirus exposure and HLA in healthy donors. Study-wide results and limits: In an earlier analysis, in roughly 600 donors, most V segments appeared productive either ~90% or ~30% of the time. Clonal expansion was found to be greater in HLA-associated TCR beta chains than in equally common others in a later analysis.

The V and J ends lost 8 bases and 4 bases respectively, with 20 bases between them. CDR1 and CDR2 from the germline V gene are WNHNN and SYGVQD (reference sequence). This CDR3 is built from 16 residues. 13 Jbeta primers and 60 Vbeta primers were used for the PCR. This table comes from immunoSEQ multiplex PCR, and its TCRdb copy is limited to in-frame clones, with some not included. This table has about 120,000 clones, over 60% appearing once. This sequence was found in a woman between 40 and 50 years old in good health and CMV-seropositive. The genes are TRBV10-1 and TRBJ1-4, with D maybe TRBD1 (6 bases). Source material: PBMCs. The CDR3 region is CASEGQWVGNNEKLFF. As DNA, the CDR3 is TGCGCCAGCGAAGGACAGTGGGTGGGGAATAATGAAAAACTGTTTTTT.